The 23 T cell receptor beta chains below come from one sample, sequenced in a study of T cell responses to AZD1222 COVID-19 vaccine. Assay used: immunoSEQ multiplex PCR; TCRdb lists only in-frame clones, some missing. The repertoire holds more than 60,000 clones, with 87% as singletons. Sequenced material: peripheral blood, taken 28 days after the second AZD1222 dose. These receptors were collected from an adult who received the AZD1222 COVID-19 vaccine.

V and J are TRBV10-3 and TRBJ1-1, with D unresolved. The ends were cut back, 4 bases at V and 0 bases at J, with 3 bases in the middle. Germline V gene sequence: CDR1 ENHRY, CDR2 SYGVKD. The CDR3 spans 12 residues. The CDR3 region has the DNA TGTGCCATCAGTGGGGTGAACACTGAAGCTTTCTTT. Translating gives CAISGVNTEAFF.

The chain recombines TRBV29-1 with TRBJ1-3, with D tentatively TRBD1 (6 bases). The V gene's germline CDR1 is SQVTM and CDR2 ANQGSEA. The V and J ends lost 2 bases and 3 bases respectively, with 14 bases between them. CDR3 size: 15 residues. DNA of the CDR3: TGCAGCGTTGAAACTGTCAGGGGACATGGAAACACCATATATTTT. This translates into CSVETVRGHGNTIYF.

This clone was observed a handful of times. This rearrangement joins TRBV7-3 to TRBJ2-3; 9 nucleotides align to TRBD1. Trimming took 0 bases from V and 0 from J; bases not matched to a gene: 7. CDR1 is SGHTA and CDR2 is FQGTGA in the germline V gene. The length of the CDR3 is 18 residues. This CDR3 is CASSLTGQGISSTDTQYF. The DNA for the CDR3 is TGTGCCAGCAGCTTAACAGGACAGGGGATCTCTAGCACAGATACGCAGTATTTT.

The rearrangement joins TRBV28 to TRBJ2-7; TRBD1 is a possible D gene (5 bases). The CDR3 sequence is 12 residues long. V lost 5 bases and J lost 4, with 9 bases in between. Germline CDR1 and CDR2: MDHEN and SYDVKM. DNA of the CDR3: TGTGCCAGCAGTCTTAGGGGTTACGAGCAGTACTTC. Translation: CASSLRGYEQYF.

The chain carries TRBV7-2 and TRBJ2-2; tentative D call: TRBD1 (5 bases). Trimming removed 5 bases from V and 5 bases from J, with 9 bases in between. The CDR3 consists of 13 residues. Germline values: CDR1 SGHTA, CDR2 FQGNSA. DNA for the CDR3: TGTGCCAGCAGCCCAGGGTGGACCGGGGAGCTGTTTTTT. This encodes CASSPGWTGELFF.

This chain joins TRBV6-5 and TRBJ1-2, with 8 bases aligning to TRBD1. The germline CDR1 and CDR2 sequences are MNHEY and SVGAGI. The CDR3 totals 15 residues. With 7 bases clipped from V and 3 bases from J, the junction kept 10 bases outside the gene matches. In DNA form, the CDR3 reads TGTGCCAGCACTACAGGCGAGGACAGGGACTATGGCTACACCTTC. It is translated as CASTTGEDRDYGYTF.

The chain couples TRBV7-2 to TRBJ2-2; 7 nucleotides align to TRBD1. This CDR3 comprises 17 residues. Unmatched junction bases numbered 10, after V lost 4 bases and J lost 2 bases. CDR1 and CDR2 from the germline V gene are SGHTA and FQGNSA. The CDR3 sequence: CASSSRPGGINTGELFF. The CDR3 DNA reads TGTGCCAGCAGCTCCCGTCCAGGGGGAATTAACACCGGGGAGCTGTTTTTT.

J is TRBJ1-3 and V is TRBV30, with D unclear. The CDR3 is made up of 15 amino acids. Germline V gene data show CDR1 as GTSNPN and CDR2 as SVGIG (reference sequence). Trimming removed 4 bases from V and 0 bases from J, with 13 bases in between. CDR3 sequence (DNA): TGTGCCTGGAATCCCGGGATCGGCTCTGGAAACACCATATATTTT. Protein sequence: CAWNPGIGSGNTIYF.

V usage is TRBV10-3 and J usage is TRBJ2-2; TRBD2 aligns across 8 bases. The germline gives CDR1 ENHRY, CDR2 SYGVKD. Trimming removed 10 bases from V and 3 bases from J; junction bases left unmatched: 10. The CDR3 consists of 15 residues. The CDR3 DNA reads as TGTGCCACCAGGGCCCGGGGGGGCGACACCGGGGAGCTGTTTTTT. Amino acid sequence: CATRARGGDTGELFF.

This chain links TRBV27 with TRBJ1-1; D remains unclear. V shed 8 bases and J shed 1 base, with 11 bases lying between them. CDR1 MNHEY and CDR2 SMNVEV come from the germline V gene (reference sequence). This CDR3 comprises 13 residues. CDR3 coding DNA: TGTGCCAGCGGGCGGCCATGGAACACTGAAGCTTTCTTT. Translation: CASGRPWNTEAFF.

CDR3 coding DNA: TGTGCCAGCAGCGTCAACCCGGGGGGGGCGAGTACTGAAGCTTTCTTT. It specifies CASSVNPGGASTEAFF. J is TRBJ1-1 and V is TRBV9; D may be TRBD1 (6 bases). Per the germline V gene, CDR1 is SGDLS and CDR2 is YYNGEE. Trimming removed 2 bases at V and 5 bases at J, with 19 bases between. This CDR3 region has 16 residues.

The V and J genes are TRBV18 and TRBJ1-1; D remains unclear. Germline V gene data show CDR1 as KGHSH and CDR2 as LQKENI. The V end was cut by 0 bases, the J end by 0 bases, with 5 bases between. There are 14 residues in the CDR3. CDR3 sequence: CASSPPSVNTEAFF. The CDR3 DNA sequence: TGTGCCAGCTCACCACCGTCGGTGAACACTGAAGCTTTCTTT.

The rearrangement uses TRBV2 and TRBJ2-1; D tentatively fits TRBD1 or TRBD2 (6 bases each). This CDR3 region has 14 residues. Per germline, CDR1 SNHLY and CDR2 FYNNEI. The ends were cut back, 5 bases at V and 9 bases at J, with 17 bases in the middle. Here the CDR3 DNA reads TGTGCCAGCAGTTGGACGGGGGCTCGGATTGAGCAGTTCTTC. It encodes CASSWTGARIEQFF.

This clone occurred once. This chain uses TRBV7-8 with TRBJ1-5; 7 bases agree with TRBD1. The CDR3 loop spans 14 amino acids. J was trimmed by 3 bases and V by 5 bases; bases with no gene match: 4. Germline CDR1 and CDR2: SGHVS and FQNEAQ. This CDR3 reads CASSLTGINQPQHF. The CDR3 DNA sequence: TGTGCCAGCAGCCTGACAGGGATCAATCAGCCCCAGCATTTT.

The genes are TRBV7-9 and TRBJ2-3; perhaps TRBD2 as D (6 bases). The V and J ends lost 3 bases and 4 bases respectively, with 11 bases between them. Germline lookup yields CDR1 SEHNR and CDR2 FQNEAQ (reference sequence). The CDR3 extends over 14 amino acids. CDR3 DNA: TGTGCCAGCAGCTTTTCGGGGGACTCAGATACGCAGTATTTT. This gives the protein CASSFSGDSDTQYF.

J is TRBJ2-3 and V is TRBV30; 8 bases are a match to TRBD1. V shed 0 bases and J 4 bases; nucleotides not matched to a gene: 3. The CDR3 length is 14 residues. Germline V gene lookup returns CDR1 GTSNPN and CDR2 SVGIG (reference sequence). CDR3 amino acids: CAWSVLQGADTQYF. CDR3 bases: TGTGCCTGGAGTGTATTACAGGGGGCAGATACGCAGTATTTT.

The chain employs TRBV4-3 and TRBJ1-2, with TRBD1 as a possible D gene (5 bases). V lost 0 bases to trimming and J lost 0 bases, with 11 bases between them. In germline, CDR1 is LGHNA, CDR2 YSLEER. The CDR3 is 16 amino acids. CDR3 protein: CASSQEIWGANYGYTF. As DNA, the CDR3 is TGCGCCAGCAGCCAAGAAATTTGGGGGGCTAACTATGGCTACACCTTC.

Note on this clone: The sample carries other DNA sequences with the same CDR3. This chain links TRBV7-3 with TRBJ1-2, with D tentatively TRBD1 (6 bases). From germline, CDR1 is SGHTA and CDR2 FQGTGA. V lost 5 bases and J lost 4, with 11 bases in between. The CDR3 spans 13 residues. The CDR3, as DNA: TGTGCCAGCAGCCTAGGAGGGGGCTATGGCTACACCTTC. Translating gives CASSLGGGYGYTF.

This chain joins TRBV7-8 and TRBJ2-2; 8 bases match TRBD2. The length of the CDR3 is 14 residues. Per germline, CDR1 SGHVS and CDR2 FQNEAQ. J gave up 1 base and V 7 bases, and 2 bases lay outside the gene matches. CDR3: CASKLAENTGELFF. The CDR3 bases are TGTGCCAGCAAACTAGCGGAGAACACCGGGGAGCTGTTTTTT.

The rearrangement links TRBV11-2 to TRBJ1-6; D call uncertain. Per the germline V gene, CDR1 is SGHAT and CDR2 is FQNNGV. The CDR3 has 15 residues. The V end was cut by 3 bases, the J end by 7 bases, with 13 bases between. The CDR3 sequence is CASSFRDPPNSPLHF. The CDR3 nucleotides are TGTGCCAGCAGCTTCCGGGATCCTCCAAATTCACCCCTCCACTTT.

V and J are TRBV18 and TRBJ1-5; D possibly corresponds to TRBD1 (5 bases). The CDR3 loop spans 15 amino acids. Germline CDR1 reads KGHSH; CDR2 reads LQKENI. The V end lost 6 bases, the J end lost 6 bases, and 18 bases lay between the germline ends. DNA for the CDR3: TGTGCCAGCTCCGGGGCCGCCCTGGGAGGTCAGCCCCAGCATTTT. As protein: CASSGAALGGQPQHF.

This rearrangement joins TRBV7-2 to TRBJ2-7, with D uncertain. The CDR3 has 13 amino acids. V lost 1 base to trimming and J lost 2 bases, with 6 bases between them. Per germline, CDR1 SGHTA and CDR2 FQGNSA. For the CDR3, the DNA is TGTGCCAGCAGCTTAGGGTGGGCCTACGAGCAGTACTTC. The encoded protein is CASSLGWAYEQYF.

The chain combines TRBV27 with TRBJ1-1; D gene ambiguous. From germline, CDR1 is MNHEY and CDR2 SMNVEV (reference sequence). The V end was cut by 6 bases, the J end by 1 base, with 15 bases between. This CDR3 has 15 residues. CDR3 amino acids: CASRRGRSANTEAFF. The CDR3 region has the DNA TGTGCCAGCAGGCGGGGTCGGTCCGCGAACACTGAAGCTTTCTTT.